This passage covers 22 T cell receptor beta chains from one sample sequenced in a study of blood T cell repertoires in COVID-19 (dated by TCRdb to 2020 to 2022). Library preparation was by the immunoSEQ multiplex PCR assay. TCRdb took over this immuneACCESS table, retaining in-frame rearrangements with V and J assigned. Such tables are incomplete; in checked studies, under half of the missing clones stem from an unresolved V gene, and the remainder is unexplained. For this sample the table gives about 400,000 clones, of which 70% to 90% were detected only once. Over 1.5% of the sample lies in the top ten. Sequencing was performed on PBMCs or T cells enriched from blood (not recorded which). The receptors were gathered from a woman aged 18-29 years with acute COVID-19.

The J gene is TRBJ1-2, the V gene TRBV5-1; TRBD1 matches at 7 bases. The CDR3 covers 13 residues. Germline V lookup: CDR1 SGHRS, CDR2 YFSETQ. V gave up 2 bases and J gave up 6 bases; unmatched junction bases: 4. The CDR3 DNA follows: TGCGCCAGCAGCTTACAGGGGAGCGATGGCTACACCTTC. Translated, it gives CASSLQGSDGYTF.

The chain employs TRBV27 and TRBJ2-7, with 11 bases identical to TRBD1. The germline gives CDR1 MNHEY, CDR2 SMNVEV (reference sequence). The CDR3 totals 15 residues. Trimming took 5 bases from V and 7 from J; bases not matched to a gene: 10. The CDR3 coding sequence is TGTGCCAGCAGTCCCACTATAGGGACAGGGGGGGAGCAGTACTTC. It specifies CASSPTIGTGGEQYF.

The rearrangement uses TRBV19 and TRBJ1-2; 8 positions agree with TRBD1. The germline V gene has CDR1 LNHDA and CDR2 SQIVND (reference sequence). This CDR3 contains 18 residues. After removal of 5 bases from V and 3 bases from J, the junction contained 17 bases not matched to a gene. The DNA of the CDR3 is TGTGCCAGTAGTCCAGGCGTTTCACGGACAGGGATGGACTATGGCTACACCTTC. It translates to CASSPGVSRTGMDYGYTF.

This clone was counted once. The chain has TRBV4-1 and TRBJ1-1; weak D call: TRBD1 (6 bases). The CDR3 loop spans 14 amino acids. Deletions cut 5 bases from V and 4 bases from J, with 14 bases between. In germline, CDR1 is MGHRA, CDR2 YSYEKL. This chain's CDR3 is CASSAPGAGTEAFF. For the CDR3, the DNA is TGCGCCAGCAGCGCCCCAGGGGCGGGCACTGAAGCTTTCTTT.

This chain joins TRBV19 and TRBJ2-1; 10 bases agree with TRBD2. Per germline, CDR1 LNHDA and CDR2 SQIVND (reference sequence). The CDR3 covers 17 residues. V trimming: 0 bases; J trimming: 3 bases; junction bases outside the gene matches: 5. The CDR3 loop reads CASSIDPGTSVYNEQFF. For the CDR3, the DNA is TGTGCCAGTAGTATAGATCCCGGGACTAGCGTCTACAATGAGCAGTTCTTC.

The chain is built from TRBV10-1 and TRBJ1-3, with D unresolved. V was pared by 0 bases and J by 0 bases, with 6 bases between. The CDR3 totals 15 residues. Germline CDR1 reads WNHNN; CDR2 reads SYGVQD (reference sequence). This chain's CDR3 is CASSESESSGNTIYF. CDR3 sequence (DNA): TGCGCCAGCAGTGAGTCAGAGAGCTCTGGAAACACCATATATTTT.

J is TRBJ1-1 and V is TRBV2; TRBD1 matches at 7 bases. This CDR3 has 15 residues. V shed 5 bases, J shed 10 bases, and the junction held 16 bases outside the gene matches. In germline, CDR1 is SNHLY, CDR2 FYNNEI. This CDR3 is CASSNSGGQDLGAFF. The CDR3 DNA reads as TGTGCCAGCAGTAATTCAGGGGGACAAGACCTCGGAGCTTTCTTT.

The chain couples TRBV5-5 to TRBJ1-1; TRBD1 matches at 7 bases. CDR1 and CDR2 from the germline V gene are SGHKS and YYEKEE (reference sequence). Trimming cost V 3 bases and J 5 bases; bases outside gene matches: 4. CDR3 length: 13 amino acids. In DNA form, the CDR3 reads TGTGCCAGCAGCTCACAGGGGCAAACTGAAGCTTTCTTT. Translation: CASSSQGQTEAFF.

V is TRBV29-1 and J is TRBJ1-2; D ambiguous. Trimming took off 1 base at V and 5 bases at J, with 8 bases between the two ends. The germline gives CDR1 SQVTM, CDR2 ANQGSEA. The CDR3 spans 12 residues. The CDR3 DNA sequence: TGCAGCGTTGAAGTTCGTATGTATGGCTACACCTTC. It codes for CSVEVRMYGYTF.

The chain couples TRBV2 to TRBJ1-1, with 9 bases aligning to TRBD1. The germline gives CDR1 SNHLY, CDR2 FYNNEI. The CDR3 has 15 amino acids. The V gene end was trimmed by 6 bases and the J gene end by 3 bases; junction bases not matched to a gene: 8. The CDR3 DNA follows: TGTGCCAGCAGCCCACCCGGGACAGGGTACACTGAAGCTTTCTTT. It translates to CASSPPGTGYTEAFF.

The J gene is TRBJ2-3, the V gene TRBV14, with D perhaps matching TRBD1 (6 bases). Germline loops: CDR1 SGHDN, CDR2 FVKESK. The CDR3 sequence is 13 residues long. V lost 2 bases, J lost 4 bases, and 7 bases lay in between. Written as DNA, the CDR3 is TGTGCCAGCAGCCAATCAGGGGCAGATACGCAGTATTTT. Protein product: CASSQSGADTQYF.

This chain uses TRBV27 with TRBJ1-6, with D maybe TRBD1 (6 bases). The CDR3 runs 14 residues. The germline V gene encodes CDR1 MNHEY and CDR2 SMNVEV (reference sequence). Deletions cut 6 bases from V and 8 bases from J, with 14 bases between. Here the CDR3 DNA reads TGTGCCAGCAGGACAGGACAGACTTATTCACCCCTCCACTTT. Its translation is CASRTGQTYSPLHF.

V usage is TRBV18 and J usage is TRBJ1-1; possible D gene TRBD1, 6 bases. In germline, CDR1 is KGHSH, CDR2 LQKENI. The length of the CDR3 is 14 residues. V lost 6 bases and J lost 3, with 14 bases in between. CDR3 sequence (DNA): TGTGCCAGCTCGTGGGACACGAGGGACACTGAAGCTTTCTTT. It yields the protein CASSWDTRDTEAFF.

The V and J genes are TRBV27 and TRBJ2-5, with 9 bases aligning to TRBD1. Germline trimming cut 8 bases from V and 4 bases from J; bases unmatched to any gene: 5. The CDR3 runs 13 residues. The germline CDR1 and CDR2 sequences are MNHEY and SMNVEV (reference sequence). The DNA of the CDR3 is TGTGCCAGCCGAACAGGGGGCCGAGAGACCCAGTACTTC. Protein sequence: CASRTGGRETQYF.

The genes are TRBV5-1 and TRBJ1-2; 9 nucleotides match TRBD1. J was trimmed by 6 bases and V by 0 bases; bases with no gene match: 3. Germline-derived CDR1 and CDR2 are SGHRS and YFSETQ. There are 14 residues in the CDR3. For the CDR3, the DNA is TGCGCCAGCAGCTTGGGGGACAGGGCGAATGGCTACACCTTC. It is translated as CASSLGDRANGYTF.

The chain uses TRBV5-5 and TRBJ1-1; the match to TRBD1 covers 7 bases. Germline-derived CDR1 and CDR2 are SGHKS and YYEKEE (reference sequence). J was trimmed by 5 bases and V by 4 bases; bases with no gene match: 2. The CDR3 contains 12 residues. CDR3 nucleotides: TGTGCCAGCAGCCCGACAGGGACTGAAGCTTTCTTT. This encodes CASSPTGTEAFF. The full variable domain, in which reference TRBV5-5 and TRBJ1-1 provide the parts outside the CDR3, is DAGVTQSPTHLIKTRGQQVTLRCSPISGHKSVSWYQQVLGQGPQFIFQYYEKEERGRGNFPDRFSARQFPNYSSELNVNALLLGDSALYLCASSPTGTEAFFGQGTRLTVV.

The gene calls are TRBV28 and TRBJ2-3, with D maybe TRBD2 (6 bases). Between the trimmed V and J ends, which lost 5 bases and 2 bases, there was a span of 20 bases. Germline values: CDR1 MDHEN, CDR2 SYDVKM. This CDR3 comprises 17 residues. The CDR3 region has the DNA TGTGCCAGCAGTCGCCAACTACTAGCAGATTCCACAGATACGCAGTATTTT. It translates to CASSRQLLADSTDTQYF.

The J gene is TRBJ1-2, the V gene TRBV7-9; TRBD1 aligns across 7 bases. CDR1 is SEHNR, CDR2 FQNEAQ, per germline (reference sequence). CDR3 size: 14 residues. Losses at the gene ends were 6 bases for V and 4 bases for J; bases not matched to a gene: 8. The CDR3 nucleotides read TGTGCCAGCAGAAGTGACAGGGCTAGCTATGGCTACACCTTC. It is translated as CASRSDRASYGYTF.

The genes are TRBV30 and TRBJ2-3, with 9 bases aligning to TRBD1. The V gene end was trimmed by 0 bases and the J gene end by 7 bases; junction bases not matched to a gene: 20. The CDR3 contains 19 residues. Germline CDR1 and CDR2: GTSNPN and SVGIG (reference sequence). CDR3 region: CAWSVAGTGISLSGYTQYF. CDR3 DNA sequence: TGTGCCTGGAGTGTCGCAGGGACAGGGATTTCCTTATCGGGATATACGCAGTATTTT.

The chain is built from TRBV19 and TRBJ2-1; D possibly corresponds to TRBD2 (6 bases). Between the trimmed V and J ends, which lost 0 bases and 2 bases, there was a span of 14 bases. The CDR3 has 17 amino acids. In germline, CDR1 is LNHDA, CDR2 SQIVND (reference sequence). The DNA of the CDR3 is TGTGCCAGTAGTATAGAGAGCGGACTAAGGGCCTACAATGAGCAGTTCTTC. Protein product: CASSIESGLRAYNEQFF.

The CDR3 nucleotides are TGTGCCAGCAGTGAGCGCGGGAGTCTTTATGAAAAACTGTTTTTT. Residues: CASSERGSLYEKLFF. The rearrangement joins TRBV28 to TRBJ1-4; D remains unclear. The V end lost 5 bases, the J end lost 6 bases, and 16 bases lay between the germline ends. Germline lookup yields CDR1 MDHEN and CDR2 SYDVKM. The length of the CDR3 is 15 residues.

This clone came up once. The rearrangement links TRBV28 to TRBJ1-2, with 8 bases aligning to TRBD1. CDR1 is MDHEN, CDR2 SYDVKM, per germline. The CDR3 has 14 amino acids. Unmatched junction bases numbered 4, after V lost 3 bases and J lost 4 bases. The CDR3: CASSFSDRAYGYTF. The CDR3 coding sequence is TGTGCCAGCAGTTTTTCGGACAGGGCCTATGGCTACACCTTC.